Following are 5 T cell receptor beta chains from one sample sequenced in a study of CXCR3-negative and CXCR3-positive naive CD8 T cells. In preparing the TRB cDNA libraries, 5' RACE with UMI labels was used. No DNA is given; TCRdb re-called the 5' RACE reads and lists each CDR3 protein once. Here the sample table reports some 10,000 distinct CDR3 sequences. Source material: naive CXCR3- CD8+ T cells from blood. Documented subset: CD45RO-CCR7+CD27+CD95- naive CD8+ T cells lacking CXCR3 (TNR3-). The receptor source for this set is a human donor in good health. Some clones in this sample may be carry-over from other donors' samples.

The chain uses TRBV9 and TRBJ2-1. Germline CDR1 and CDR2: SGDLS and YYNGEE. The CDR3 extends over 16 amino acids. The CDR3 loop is CASSVGIVGIYNEQFF.

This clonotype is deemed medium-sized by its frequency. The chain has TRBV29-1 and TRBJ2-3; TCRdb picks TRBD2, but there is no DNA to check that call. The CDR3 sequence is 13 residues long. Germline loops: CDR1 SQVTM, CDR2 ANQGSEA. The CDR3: CSAPGLSTDTQYF.

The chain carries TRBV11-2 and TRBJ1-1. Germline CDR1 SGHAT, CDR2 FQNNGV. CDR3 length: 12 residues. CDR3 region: CASSLSYGEAFF.

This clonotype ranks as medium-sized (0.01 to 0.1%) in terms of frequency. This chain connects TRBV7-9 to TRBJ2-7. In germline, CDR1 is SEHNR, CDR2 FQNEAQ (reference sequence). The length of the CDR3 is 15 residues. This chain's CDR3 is CASSLVVGSHREQYF.

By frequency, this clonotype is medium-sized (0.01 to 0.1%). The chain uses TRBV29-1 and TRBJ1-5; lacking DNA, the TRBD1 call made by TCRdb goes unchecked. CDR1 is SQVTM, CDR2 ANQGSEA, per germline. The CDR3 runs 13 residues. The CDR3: CSVRGDSNQPQHF.